The 15 T cell receptor beta chains presented below share a single source sample, sequenced in a study of spatial heterogeneity in lung cancer. General study points: The study found that expanded intratumoral alpha and beta TCR counts tracked tumor mutation counts.

In TCRdb, the 5' RACE reads were re-called with MiXCR into one record per CDR3 protein. The sample comprises approximately 11,000 distinct CDR3 sequences, 4% to 6.5% of which are singletons, and roughly an eighth rests with the top ten. Indicated time point: sample taken at primary tumor resection. Antigen specificity for these receptors is unknown. This material consisted of lung tumor tissue, taken at surgery. The receptors stem from a male donor with early-stage non-small cell lung cancer.

With regard to this clonotype: In a library made to pick up alpha chains, this beta chain is a stray read with a size that means little. The V and J genes are TRBV20-1 and TRBJ1-5, with TRBD1 matching 9 bases. CDR3 length: 13 amino acids. In germline, CDR1 is DFQATT, CDR2 SNEGSKA (reference sequence). Trimming removed 5 bases from V and 3 bases from J; junction bases left unmatched: 2. The CDR3 DNA follows: TGCAGTGCTGGGACAGGGAACAATCAGCCCCAGCATTTT. It encodes CSAGTGNNQPQHF.

This clonotype occurred many times. This beta chain is an off-target read within a library intended for alpha chains, so its frequency means little. The genes are TRBV3-1 and TRBJ2-3; the D is unclear. V was shortened by 1 base and J by 3 bases, with 5 bases between the two germline ends. CDR3 length: 13 residues. The germline CDR1 and CDR2 sequences are LGHDT and YNNKEL (reference sequence). CDR3 DNA sequence: TGTGCCAGCAGCCAAGCCAGGACAGATACGCAGTATTTT. Protein product: CASSQARTDTQYF.

There are many counts of this clonotype. As an off-target read in a library built for alpha chains, this beta chain has a frequency of little significance. This rearrangement joins TRBV6-5 to TRBJ1-6; D is unclear. CDR3 length equals 16 residues. Trimming pared 8 bases from V and 0 bases from J, leaving 14 bases between. From germline, CDR1 is MNHEY and CDR2 SVGAGI. CDR3 nucleotide sequence: TGTGCCAGCGGCTCTAGGCAGAGCTCCTATAATTCACCCCTCCACTTT. This codes for CASGSRQSSYNSPLHF.

By its share, this clonotype is medium-sized. This beta chain appears as a stray read in a library generated for alpha chains; its size is not informative. This chain uses TRBV21-1 with TRBJ2-2; the table's D call, TRBD1, was not checked against the DNA. TRBV21-1 is tagged as a pseudogene. The CDR3 covers 17 residues. The CDR3 nucleotides are TGTGCCAGCAGTCCCAAAACGAAGGACAGGAACACCGGGGAGCTGTTTTTT. Amino acid sequence: CASSPKTKDRNTGELFF.

This clonotype is classed as medium-sized (0.01 to 0.1%). Because this beta chain is a stray read in a library intended to capture alpha chains, its abundance should not be given much weight. V is TRBV3-1 and J is TRBJ2-1; 11 nucleotides align to TRBD2. Unmatched junction bases numbered 11, after V lost 2 bases and J lost 5 bases. The germline V gene encodes CDR1 LGHDT and CDR2 YNNKEL (reference sequence). CDR3 length: 18 residues. CDR3 sequence reads: CASSQYSLLAGENNEQFF. CDR3 bases: TGTGCCAGCAGCCAATACAGCCTACTAGCGGGGGAAAACAATGAGCAGTTCTTC.

This clonotype occurred many times. This beta chain appears as a stray read in a library generated for alpha chains; its size is not informative. The chain employs TRBV3-1 and TRBJ2-2, with 13 nucleotides matching TRBD2. This CDR3 contains 15 residues. In germline, CDR1 is LGHDT, CDR2 YNNKEL (reference sequence). The V and J ends lost 4 bases and 5 bases, in that order; junction bases with no gene match: 1. The CDR3 loop reads CASSPGLAGTGELFF. In nucleotides, the CDR3 is TGTGCCAGCAGCCCGGGACTAGCGGGGACCGGGGAGCTGTTTTTT.

This clonotype was seen repeatedly, ten times or more. This beta chain is an off-target read within a library intended for alpha chains, so its frequency means little. The chain combines TRBV5-4 with TRBJ1-1; no firm D call. The germline CDR1 and CDR2 sequences are SGHNT and YYREEE (reference sequence). The V gene lost 4 bases and the J gene lost 6 bases, with 13 bases spanning the gap. CDR3 length equals 13 residues. CDR3 sequence: CASSPQEEPEAFF. DNA for the CDR3: TGTGCCAGCAGCCCCCAGGAAGAACCTGAAGCTTTCTTT.

Concerning this clonotype: This beta chain is off target for a library built for alpha chains, so its abundance means little. The V gene is TRBV12-3 or TRBV12-4, the J gene TRBJ2-7; 8 positions match TRBD1. The CDR3 spans 13 residues. The V segment lost 3 bases and the J segment 7 bases; nucleotides outside the gene matches: 5. CDR3 region: CASSLRQGLEQYF. The CDR3 bases are TGTGCCAGCAGTTTGAGACAGGGGCTGGAGCAGTACTTC.

This clonotype is medium-sized by share. Because this beta chain is a stray read in a library intended to capture alpha chains, its abundance should not be given much weight. The chain is built from TRBV29-1 and TRBJ1-4, with no clear D. Germline-derived CDR1 and CDR2 are SQVTM and ANQGSEA. CDR3 size: 14 residues. V lost 4 bases and J lost 4, with 13 bases in between. Here the CDR3 DNA reads TGCAGCGTTGTCGGCGGAGAGTTTAATGAAAAACTGTTTTTT. Residues: CSVVGGEFNEKLFF.

This clonotype has ten or more counts. As an off-target read in a library built for alpha chains, this beta chain has a frequency of little significance. The chain employs TRBV20-1 and TRBJ1-1; TRBD1 aligns across 9 bases. Germline V lookup: CDR1 DFQATT, CDR2 SNEGSKA (reference sequence). The V gene end was trimmed by 3 bases and the J gene end by 1 base; junction bases not matched to a gene: 3. The CDR3 has 14 residues. This chain's CDR3 is CSASSGQGNTEAFF. The CDR3, as DNA: TGCAGTGCTAGTTCGGGACAGGGGAACACTGAAGCTTTCTTT.

This clonotype was counted ten times or more. This beta chain came through as a stray read in a library set up for alpha chains, and its size says little. This chain links TRBV27 with TRBJ2-3, with D possibly TRBD2 on 5 matching bases. CDR3 length: 15 residues. The ends were cut back, 6 bases at V and 4 bases at J, with 17 bases in the middle. From germline, CDR1 is MNHEY and CDR2 SMNVEV (reference sequence). CDR3 sequence (DNA): TGTGCCAGCAGCCCTAGGTGGAGCGGAGCAGATACGCAGTATTTT. It translates to CASSPRWSGADTQYF.

Judged by abundance, this clonotype is medium-sized. With the library built for alpha chains, this beta chain is off target and its frequency is not meaningful. J is TRBJ2-3 and V is TRBV6-2 or TRBV6-3, with D unclear. Per the germline V gene, CDR1 is MNHEY and CDR2 is SVGEGT. The CDR3 is 12 amino acids. V shed 0 bases and J shed 5 bases, with 3 bases lying between them. The CDR3 nucleotides are TGTGCCAGCAGTTACTCGAAAGATACGCAGTATTTT. Its translation is CASSYSKDTQYF.

This clonotype was counted at least ten times. This beta chain was picked up by a library intended for alpha chains and is off target, so its count carries little meaning. J is TRBJ2-5 and V is TRBV6-5; D may be TRBD2 (5 bases). This CDR3 is 14 amino acids long. Per the germline V gene, CDR1 is MNHEY and CDR2 is SVGAGI. The germline V and J ends were trimmed by 5 bases and 4 bases, with 14 bases remaining between them. The CDR3 DNA reads as TGTGCCAGCAGTCCCCCCGGGGTGAGAGAGACCCAGTACTTC. Amino acid sequence: CASSPPGVRETQYF.

This clonotype was counted ten times or more. Within a library made for alpha chains, this beta chain is off target, and its count is uninformative. The chain has TRBV20-1 and TRBJ2-1; 8 nucleotides align to TRBD2. Germline V gene lookup returns CDR1 DFQATT and CDR2 SNEGSKA (reference sequence). The CDR3 loop spans 16 amino acids. V trimming: 1 base; J trimming: 9 bases; junction bases outside the gene matches: 14. The CDR3 region is CSARVQPGLEFAEQFF. The DNA for the CDR3 is TGCAGTGCTAGAGTCCAACCGGGACTAGAGTTCGCTGAGCAGTTCTTC.

This clonotype is medium-sized by share. A library prepared for alpha chains yielded this beta chain as an off-target read; its size is of little meaning. The chain has TRBV6-5 and TRBJ1-6; 7 nucleotides line up with TRBD1. The J segment lost 5 bases and the V segment lost 6 bases, leaving 13 bases of the junction unmatched. Germline-derived CDR1 and CDR2 are MNHEY and SVGAGI. The CDR3 covers 17 residues. The CDR3 spells CASSHWDSQHHNSPLHF. CDR3 sequence (DNA): TGTGCCAGCAGCCACTGGGACAGCCAGCACCATAATTCACCCCTCCACTTT.